Below are 5 T cell receptor beta chains sequenced from a single sample in a study of early T cells in non-severe SARS-CoV-2 infection. TCRdb re-derived calls from the 5' RACE reads in MiXCR, one entry per CDR3 protein. The repertoire consists of roughly 66,000 distinct CDR3 sequences, with around 9% occurring once and the leading ten covering 3.2%. Sequencing used whole blood. Every receptor here comes from an adult who was a healthcare worker with PCR-confirmed SARS-CoV-2 infection or an uninfected control (not recorded which).

This clonotype was found a few times. This rearrangement joins TRBV4-1 to TRBJ1-3, with no clear D. CDR1 is MGHRA, CDR2 YSYEKL, per germline. V was cut by 1 base and J by 0 bases, with 13 bases left in between. This CDR3 comprises 17 residues. CDR3 sequence (DNA): TGCGCCAGCAGCCAAGTCCCGGGCAGGACCTCTGGAAACACCATATATTTT. This gives the protein CASSQVPGRTSGNTIYF.

This clonotype showed up just a few times. V is TRBV7-2 and J is TRBJ2-1; 11 bases line up with TRBD2. CDR1 SGHTA and CDR2 FQGNSA come from the germline V gene. V lost 5 bases to trimming and J lost 7 bases; unmatched junction nucleotides: 13. The CDR3 sequence is 17 residues long. CDR3 loop: CASSPWVGLAGGNEQFF. CDR3 in DNA: TGTGCCAGCAGCCCCTGGGTTGGGCTAGCGGGAGGTAATGAGCAGTTCTTC. The complete variable domain, with remaining parts taken from reference TRBV7-2 and TRBJ2-1, reads GAGVSQSPSNKVTEKGKDVELRCDPISGHTALYWYRQSLGQGLEFLIYFQGNSAPDKSGLPSDRFSAERTGGSVSTLTIQRTQQEDSAVYLCASSPWVGLAGGNEQFFGPGTRLTVL.

This clonotype was detected only a few times. The chain has TRBV7-2 and TRBJ2-2; 7 bases fit TRBD2. Trimming cost V 8 bases and J 7 bases; bases outside gene matches: 13. CDR1 and CDR2 from the germline V gene are SGHTA and FQGNSA. This CDR3 has 15 amino acids. CDR3 in amino acids: CASVNLGGEDGELFF. The CDR3 region has the DNA TGTGCCAGCGTAAACTTGGGAGGGGAGGACGGGGAGCTGTTTTTT. The entire variable domain, with the rest obtained from reference TRBV7-2 and TRBJ2-2, is as follows: GAGVSQSPSNKVTEKGKDVELRCDPISGHTALYWYRQSLGQGLEFLIYFQGNSAPDKSGLPSDRFSAERTGGSVSTLTIQRTQQEDSAVYLCASVNLGGEDGELFFGEGSRLTVL.

The V call is TRBV5-1, the J call TRBJ2-1; a possible D gene is TRBD2 (6 bases). This CDR3 has 14 residues. Trimming removed 4 bases from V and 10 bases from J, with 18 bases in between. The V gene's germline CDR1 is SGHRS and CDR2 YFSETQ. CDR3 sequence: CASSPNRGGTEQFF. The CDR3 region has the DNA TGCGCCAGCAGCCCGAACAGAGGAGGGACCGAGCAGTTCTTC.

This clonotype was detected ten times or more. V and J are TRBV20-1 and TRBJ2-3; tentative D call: TRBD2 (5 bases). The CDR3 totals 13 residues. CDR1 and CDR2 (germline): DFQATT, SNEGSKA (reference sequence). V was pared by 5 bases and J by 1 base, with 10 bases between. As DNA, the CDR3 is TGCAGTGCTGCCCCCGGGGGCACAGATACGCAGTATTTT. Protein sequence: CSAAPGGTDTQYF.